Shown below are 26 T cell receptor beta chains from a single sample sequenced in a study of breast tumors, draining lymph nodes, adjacent tissues. The lymph nodes were axillary draining lymph nodes from breast cancer patients. MiXCR, run by TCRdb on the multiplex PCR reads, gives a single entry per CDR3 protein. The table lists approximately 130,000 distinct CDR3 sequences, approximately 22% of them singletons. The sample taken for sequencing was axillary lymph node tissue. The receptors were gathered from a female donor with breast cancer. Some clones in this sample may be carry-over from other donors' samples.

This chain connects TRBV28 to TRBJ2-1, with TRBD1 identical over 8 bases. Germline CDR1 is MDHEN and CDR2 is SYDVKM. V gave up 6 bases and J gave up 0 bases; unmatched junction bases: 16. The CDR3 covers 19 residues. The CDR3, as DNA: TGTGCCAGCAGACAAGACAGGGGAGTATTCCCCAGCTCCTACAATGAGCAGTTCTTC. Protein: CASRQDRGVFPSSYNEQFF.

This clonotype was seen ten or more times. The chain employs TRBV25-1 and TRBJ1-6; TRBD1 matches 7 bases. This CDR3 is built from 13 residues. Germline values: CDR1 MGHDK, CDR2 SYGVNS. With V trimmed by 2 bases and J by 8 bases, 0 bases remained unmatched. CDR3 sequence reads: CASSEQGDSPLHF. The DNA for the CDR3 is TGTGCCAGCAGTGAACAGGGGGATTCACCCCTCCACTTT.

The chain is built from TRBV30 and TRBJ1-5; D not certain. The length of the CDR3 is 13 residues. Germline V lookup: CDR1 GTSNPN, CDR2 SVGIG (reference sequence). V was trimmed by 5 bases and J by 2 bases, leaving 10 bases between them. CDR3 in amino acids: CAWGQEGNQPQHF. The CDR3 region has the DNA TGTGCCTGGGGGCAGGAGGGCAATCAGCCCCAGCATTTT.

The chain joins TRBV12-5 to TRBJ1-2; no definite D call. The CDR3 consists of 16 residues. Germline V gene data show CDR1 as LGHNT and CDR2 as FRNRAP. Between the trimmed V and J ends, which lost 6 bases and 1 base, there was a span of 18 bases. The CDR3 region has the DNA TGTGCTAGTGGCCCCCCATTGTCCGGATATAACTATGGCTACACCTTC. It yields the protein CASGPPLSGYNYGYTF.

This clonotype appeared many times. This chain connects TRBV12-3 or TRBV12-4 to TRBJ1-2; weak D call: TRBD1 (5 bases). The length of the CDR3 is 11 residues. Between the trimmed V and J ends, which lost 3 bases and 10 bases, there was a span of 9 bases. CDR3 sequence (DNA): TGTGCCAGCAGTTTGCAGGGTTCCTACACCTTC. Translated, it gives CASSLQGSYTF.

This clonotype has ten or more counts. The chain combines TRBV5-1 with TRBJ2-1; 11 bases map to TRBD2. In germline, CDR1 is SGHRS, CDR2 YFSETQ. This CDR3 is built from 14 residues. The V segment lost 3 bases and the J segment 8 bases; nucleotides outside the gene matches: 4. CDR3 sequence reads: CASSSGTSGDEQFF. The CDR3 coding sequence is TGCGCCAGCAGCTCAGGGACTAGCGGCGATGAGCAGTTCTTC.

Of note for this clonotype: This may arise from a read error, as a much more abundant clone is one base away. The V gene is TRBV12-3 or TRBV12-4, the J gene TRBJ1-3, with D unresolved. CDR3 length: 15 residues. In DNA form, the CDR3 reads TGTGCCTGCAGACCTAGGGTCCAGGCTGGAAACACCATATATTTT. It yields the protein CACRPRVQAGNTIYF.

This clonotype was counted a single time. A read error is likely, as this CDR3 ends without the conserved phenylalanine or tryptophan. The chain has TRBV28 and TRBJ1-3; D perhaps matches TRBD1 (6 bases). This CDR3 contains 17 residues. From germline, CDR1 is MDHEN and CDR2 SYDVKM. Trimming left V 2 bases short and J 0 bases short, with 14 bases between. CDR3 residues: CASSLGGSPFSGNTIYL. CDR3 sequence (DNA): TGTGCCAGCAGTTTAGGGGGCAGCCCTTTCTCTGGAAACACCATATATCTT.

V and J are TRBV28 and TRBJ2-5; 7 nucleotides match TRBD2. The V segment lost 6 bases and the J segment 4 bases; nucleotides outside the gene matches: 8. Per germline, CDR1 MDHEN and CDR2 SYDVKM. This CDR3 contains 14 residues. CDR3 sequence reads: CASSRSGIRETQYF. As DNA, the CDR3 is TGTGCCAGCAGCCGGAGCGGGATACGAGAGACCCAGTACTTC.

This clonotype was counted ten times or more. The chain employs TRBV19 and TRBJ1-5, with a possible D match to TRBD1 (6 bases). V lost 3 bases and J lost 0, with 12 bases in between. The CDR3 covers 16 residues. Per germline, CDR1 LNHDA and CDR2 SQIVND (reference sequence). The CDR3 DNA follows: TGTGCCAGTAGTATCAGGGGTCTCGGTAGCAATCAGCCCCAGCATTTT. Its translation: CASSIRGLGSNQPQHF.

This clonotype was found a few times. This chain connects TRBV7-9 to TRBJ2-4, with D maybe TRBD1 (6 bases). The germline V and J ends were trimmed by 0 bases and 1 base, with 7 bases remaining between them. CDR3 length: 15 residues. Germline V lookup: CDR1 SEHNR, CDR2 FQNEAQ (reference sequence). CDR3 sequence (DNA): TGTGCCAGCAGCTTAGCAAGGGGGGCCAAAAACATTCAGTACTTC. Its protein is CASSLARGAKNIQYF.

In its sample, this clonotype was seen many times. The J gene is TRBJ1-2, the V gene TRBV7-9; D might be TRBD1 (5 bases). The V gene lost 5 bases and the J gene lost 3 bases, with 10 bases spanning the gap. The CDR3 has 13 residues. Germline CDR1 reads SEHNR; CDR2 reads FQNEAQ (reference sequence). The DNA of the CDR3 is TGTGCCAGCAGCCTGGGGGGGTACTATGGCTACACCTTC. Its translation: CASSLGGYYGYTF. The full variable domain, with the rest looked up from reference TRBV7-9 and TRBJ1-2, is DTGVSQNPRHKITKRGQNVTFRCDPISEHNRLYWYRQTLGQGPEFLTYFQNEAQLEKSRLLSDRFSAERPKGSFSTLEIQRTEQGDSAMYLCASSLGGYYGYTFGSGTRLTVV.

This clonotype was recorded many times. The J gene is TRBJ1-5, the V gene TRBV20-1; D is undetermined. Germline CDR1 is DFQATT and CDR2 is SNEGSKA (reference sequence). This CDR3 contains 13 residues. V was shortened by 0 bases and J by 15 bases, with 18 bases between the two germline ends. The CDR3 nucleotides are TGCAGTGCTAGAGATTATAGGGCAGGCTCCTCGCATTTT. Amino acids: CSARDYRAGSSHF.

This clonotype was observed a few times. The J gene is TRBJ2-3, the V gene TRBV3-1, with TRBD2 matching over 12 bases. V shed 4 bases and J 1 base; nucleotides not matched to a gene: 3. The germline V gene encodes CDR1 LGHDT and CDR2 YNNKEL (reference sequence). The CDR3 spans 16 residues. In DNA, the CDR3 is TGTGCCAGCAGCCGGACTAGCGGGATCGGCACAGATACGCAGTATTTT. Amino acid sequence: CASSRTSGIGTDTQYF.

This clonotype was seen repeatedly, ten times or more. The chain couples TRBV4-1 to TRBJ2-1; a weak D match, TRBD2 (5 bases). This CDR3 region has 17 residues. V lost 6 bases and J lost 3, with 21 bases in between. Germline CDR1 reads MGHRA; CDR2 reads YSYEKL. CDR3 residues: CASSPLEVDLSYNEQFF. The DNA for the CDR3 is TGCGCCAGCAGTCCACTGGAGGTGGACTTAAGCTACAATGAGCAGTTCTTC.

This clonotype was found many times. The J gene is TRBJ2-5, the V gene TRBV27, with a possible D match to TRBD2 (6 bases). The germline V and J ends were trimmed by 2 bases and 0 bases, with 7 bases remaining between them. Germline V lookup: CDR1 MNHEY, CDR2 SMNVEV (reference sequence). CDR3 length: 14 residues. CDR3 in amino acids: CASSLLANQETQYF. CDR3 nucleotide sequence: TGTGCCAGCAGTTTACTAGCGAACCAAGAGACCCAGTACTTC.

This clonotype was picked up many times. This chain links TRBV2 with TRBJ2-2; tentative D call: TRBD2 (6 bases). V was clipped by 6 bases and J by 5 bases, with 16 bases between them. The germline CDR1 and CDR2 sequences are SNHLY and FYNNEI. This CDR3 contains 15 residues. The CDR3 is CASRGGDTLTGELFF. Written as DNA, the CDR3 is TGTGCCAGCAGGGGGGGAGACACTTTGACCGGGGAGCTGTTTTTT.

V gene TRBV5-4 combines with J gene TRBJ2-2, with 12 bases lining up with TRBD2. Germline CDR1 SGHNT, CDR2 YYREEE (reference sequence). V lost 4 bases and J lost 1; bases outside the gene matches: 2. The CDR3 loop spans 16 amino acids. Here the CDR3 reads CASSMGLAGNTGELFF. CDR3 in DNA: TGTGCCAGCAGCATGGGACTAGCGGGGAACACCGGGGAGCTGTTTTTT.

This clonotype was seen repeatedly, ten times or more. V usage is TRBV3-1 and J usage is TRBJ2-7; no firm D call. The CDR3 sequence is 14 residues long. Germline V gives CDR1 LGHDT, CDR2 YNNKEL (reference sequence). Trimming removed 2 bases at V and 2 bases at J, with 10 bases between. CDR3 protein: CASSQPTRAYEQYF. CDR3 nucleotide sequence: TGTGCCAGCAGCCAACCAACCCGGGCCTACGAGCAGTACTTC.

This clonotype was seen ten or more times. This chain joins TRBV5-8 and TRBJ2-2; no clear D. The CDR3 runs to 15 residues. V was cut by 0 bases and J by 1 base, with 7 bases left in between. Germline V CDR1 and CDR2: SGHTS, YDEGEE. CDR3 DNA sequence: TGTGCCAGCAGCTTGGCAGGCAGGAACACCGGGGAGCTGTTTTTT. It yields the protein CASSLAGRNTGELFF.

This clonotype was counted many times. V usage is TRBV20-1 and J usage is TRBJ2-7; 9 bases fit TRBD2. The J segment lost 0 bases and the V segment lost 3 bases, leaving 12 bases of the junction unmatched. Germline V gives CDR1 DFQATT, CDR2 SNEGSKA (reference sequence). CDR3 length: 17 amino acids. This CDR3 is CSARDRSLAGNSYEQYF. CDR3 in DNA: TGCAGTGCTAGGGATCGGAGTCTAGCGGGAAACTCCTACGAGCAGTACTTC.

A word on this clonotype: This may stem from a read error, because a much larger clone lies one nucleotide away. The gene calls are TRBV30 and TRBJ1-5, with no clear D. CDR3 length: 14 residues. Germline V CDR1 and CDR2: GTSNPN, SVGIG (reference sequence). CDR3 sequence (DNA): TGTGCCTGGAGTAAGACGTATAGCGATCAGCCCCAGCATTTT. Protein sequence: CAWSKTYSDQPQHF.

Remarks on this clonotype: This could be a read error, since a much larger clone is one nucleotide away. The CDR3 does not end in the conserved phenylalanine or tryptophan, so this is likely a read error. The rearrangement joins TRBV5-1 to TRBJ2-3; TRBD1 is a possible D gene (6 bases). Germline values: CDR1 SGHRS, CDR2 YFSETQ. The CDR3 sequence is 13 residues long. V dropped 4 bases and J dropped 5 bases, with 11 bases sitting between them. As DNA, the CDR3 is TGCGCCAGCAGCCCAGGGGTGCTAGATACGCAGTATCTT. Amino acid sequence: CASSPGVLDTQYL.

This clonotype has ten or more counts. The V call is TRBV5-1, the J call TRBJ1-4, with 10 bases matching TRBD1. This CDR3 has 15 amino acids. The V gene's germline CDR1 is SGHRS and CDR2 YFSETQ. V shed 1 base, J shed 8 bases, and the junction held 5 bases outside the gene matches. CDR3 region: CASSLFGTGEEKLFF. CDR3 bases: TGCGCCAGCAGCTTGTTTGGGACAGGGGAAGAAAAACTGTTTTTT.

This clonotype was picked up many times. The genes are TRBV11-2 and TRBJ2-7; 7 nucleotides agree with TRBD2. Germline CDR1 reads SGHAT; CDR2 reads FQNNGV. After removal of 5 bases from V and 4 bases from J, the junction contained 8 bases not matched to a gene. The CDR3 length is 14 residues. CDR3 coding DNA: TGTGCCAGCAGCCCATCCGGGACTAATTACGAGCAGTACTTC. Its translation: CASSPSGTNYEQYF.

This clonotype was picked up many times. The J gene is TRBJ2-5, the V gene TRBV7-2; 7 positions match TRBD1. Germline V lookup: CDR1 SGHTA, CDR2 FQGNSA. The V segment lost 5 bases and the J segment 5 bases; nucleotides outside the gene matches: 11. This CDR3 has 15 residues. The DNA for the CDR3 is TGTGCCAGCAGCCCAACGACAGGGTTGCTGGAGACCCAGTACTTC. Amino acids: CASSPTTGLLETQYF.